This T cell receptor (beta chain) was sequenced for a study of beta chain features in type 1 diabetes. The study's findings and limits: Naive, central memory and regulatory TCRB repertoires appeared more similar among patients than healthy donors.

The study reverse transcribed the entire isolated RNA, so it sequenced expressed TCRB transcripts. Naive, central memory and regulatory T cell samples produced a mean of approximately 4 million reads. Profiling relied on immunoSEQ multiplex PCR, and the TCRdb table lists in-frame clones only, not all of them. In the table there are roughly 140,000 clones, more than 9.5% of which are singletons. Only a few counts were recorded for this clone. Its target is not known. The germline V gene has CDR1 MNHEY and CDR2 SVGAGI. The trim removed 8 bases at V and 8 bases at J, leaving 15 bases unmatched. This CDR3 has 15 amino acids.

The clonotype was recovered from a man between 18 and 29 years old in good health. V is TRBV6-5 and J is TRBJ2-3, with 8 bases identical to TRBD2. Input material: central memory CD4+ T cells from blood. DNA of the CDR3: TGTGCCAGCTCCACGGGAGGGCCGCGACAGGCTACGCAGTATTTT. Its translation is CASSTGGPRQATQYF.